This TCR beta chain was found in a study of response to subunit inactivated influenza vaccine. This clonotype showed up just a few times. The antigen remains undetermined. General observations from the study: It was the authors' suggestion that each seasonal influenza vaccination recruits few new T cells.

MiXCR was run by TCRdb on the RT-PCR reads, yielding one entry per CDR3 protein. The sample holds around 470,000 distinct CDR3 sequences, roughly 7.6% seen once. Germline V gene data show CDR1 as SGHDT and CDR2 as YYEEEE. CDR3 size: 15 residues. V shed 0 bases and J 4 bases; nucleotides not matched to a gene: 2. This chain joins TRBV5-6 and TRBJ2-4; TRBD2 matches 9 bases. The TCR originated in a man between 50 and 69 years old who received an inactivated influenza vaccine. Sequences were derived from PBMCs from blood, sampled 23 months after vaccination. This CDR3 reads CASSLARGGKNIQYF. The CDR3 DNA is TGTGCCAGCAGCTTGGCGCGGGGGGGAAAAAACATTCAGTACTTC.